The clone carrying this T cell receptor (beta chain) has ten or more counts. The record originates from a study of glioma-infiltrating T cells. TCR alpha and beta CDR3 regions were amplified from RNA using iRepertoire nested multiplex PCR. TCRdb reanalysed the multiplex PCR reads using MiXCR and keeps one entry per CDR3 protein. The data contain about 380,000 distinct CDR3 sequences, 41% of them singletons. The origin of this receptor is a human donor with low-grade glioma or glioblastoma, undergoing nonglioma brain surgery, or in good health (not recorded which). The sequencing input was glioma tissue, nonneoplastic brain tissue, or PBMCs (not recorded which).

CDR3 sequence reads: CASGRSFTDTQYF. The CDR3, as DNA: TGTGCCAGCGGGCGGAGCTTTACAGATACGCAGTATTTT. The chain couples TRBV6-1 to TRBJ2-3; no firm D call. This CDR3 is built from 13 residues. V lost 8 bases and J 3 bases, leaving 12 bases between the germline ends. Per germline, CDR1 MNHNS and CDR2 SASEGT.